The 29 T cell receptor beta chains given below trace back to one sample, sequenced in a study of circulating and synovial CD4+ cells in juvenile arthritis. The repertoire was sequenced with immunoSEQ multiplex PCR; TCRdb's copy has only in-frame clones and lacks some. Found here are a few thousand clones, roughly 80% of them singletons; the top ten hold roughly 4.9%. Sequencing used CD4+ T cells from synovial fluid. These receptors were obtained from a human donor with juvenile idiopathic arthritis.

The V and J genes are TRBV10-3 and TRBJ1-5; D perhaps matches TRBD1 (5 bases). V was cut by 2 bases and J by 0 bases, with 8 bases left in between. The CDR3 covers 15 residues. The germline V gene has CDR1 ENHRY and CDR2 SYGVKD. CDR3 in DNA: TGTGCCATCAGTGAGGGCAGGGATAGCAATCAGCCCCAGCATTTT. Translation: CAISEGRDSNQPQHF.

This clone appeared once. The gene calls are TRBV6-5 and TRBJ2-7, with TRBD1 matching 9 bases. The V gene end was trimmed by 6 bases and the J gene end by 3 bases; junction bases not matched to a gene: 9. This CDR3 spans 15 amino acids. The germline V gene encodes CDR1 MNHEY and CDR2 SVGAGI. The CDR3 DNA follows: TGTGCCAGCAGATACCCGGGGACAGGGATCTACGAGCAGTACTTC. Amino acid sequence: CASRYPGTGIYEQYF.

This clone was found once. The chain couples TRBV9 to TRBJ2-7, with D perhaps matching TRBD2 (5 bases). The CDR3 sequence is 14 residues long. CDR1 and CDR2 (germline): SGDLS, YYNGEE. V was shortened by 0 bases and J by 1 base, with 8 bases between the two germline ends. CDR3 protein: CASSVASSSYEQYF. The CDR3 DNA reads as TGTGCCAGCAGCGTAGCTAGCAGTTCCTACGAGCAGTACTTC. Supplemented by reference TRBV9 and TRBJ2-7, the full variable domain reads DSGVTQTPKHLITATGQRVTLRCSPRSGDLSVYWYQQSLDQGLQFLIQYYNGEERAKGNILERFSAQQFPDLHSELNLSSLELGDSALYFCASSVASSSYEQYFGPGTRLTVT.

The chain couples TRBV5-1 to TRBJ2-5; no reliable D call. V lost 2 bases to trimming and J lost 4 bases, with 12 bases between them. This CDR3 is 14 amino acids long. The germline gives CDR1 SGHRS, CDR2 YFSETQ. This CDR3 reads CASSFVGQTETQYF. CDR3 coding DNA: TGCGCCAGCAGCTTTGTGGGCCAAACAGAGACCCAGTACTTC.

The chain combines TRBV13 with TRBJ2-7, with 8 bases matching TRBD1. Looked up from germline, CDR1 is PRHDT and CDR2 is FYEKMQ (reference sequence). This CDR3 has 14 residues. The junction had 7 bases not matched to a gene; V was cut back by 4 bases and J by 5 bases. This chain's CDR3 is CASSSRTGWDEQYF. The CDR3 nucleotides are TGTGCCAGCAGCTCACGGACAGGGTGGGACGAGCAGTACTTC.

The chain has TRBV19 and TRBJ1-5, with 7 bases identical to TRBD1. Germline trimming cut 6 bases from V and 7 bases from J; bases unmatched to any gene: 9. This CDR3 is 14 amino acids long. CDR1 and CDR2 (germline): LNHDA, SQIVND (reference sequence). The CDR3 sequence: CASRIRDSGQPQHF. In nucleotides, the CDR3 is TGTGCCAGTAGGATCCGGGACAGCGGACAGCCCCAGCATTTT.

A few counts support this clone. The chain combines TRBV30 with TRBJ2-4; D may be TRBD1 (6 bases). The CDR3 covers 14 residues. V lost 0 bases, J lost 0 bases, and 6 bases lay in between. From germline, CDR1 is GTSNPN and CDR2 SVGIG (reference sequence). This CDR3 is CAWSVQGAKNIQYF. The CDR3 DNA reads TGTGCCTGGAGTGTACAGGGAGCCAAAAACATTCAGTACTTC.

This chain joins TRBV2 and TRBJ1-1, with 9 positions matching TRBD1. V was pared by 6 bases and J by 4 bases, with 9 bases of the junction left unmatched. The CDR3 has 15 amino acids. Germline CDR1 and CDR2: SNHLY and FYNNEI. The CDR3 DNA reads as TGTGCCAGCAGCCTTACGACAGGGGGTGGCACTGAAGCTTTCTTT. Amino acids: CASSLTTGGGTEAFF.

CDR3 bases: TGTGCCAGCAGCTTGAAACGGACAGGGAGGGACTATGGCTACACCTTC. The encoded protein is CASSLKRTGRDYGYTF. V gene TRBV5-6 combines with J gene TRBJ1-2; 8 nucleotides line up with TRBD1. The germline V gene encodes CDR1 SGHDT and CDR2 YYEEEE. The ends lost 1 base at V and 3 bases at J; junction bases unmatched: 8. The CDR3 length is 16 residues.

The CDR3 reads CSARRTLEAFF. Written as DNA, the CDR3 is TGCAGTGCTCGGCGGACTTTGGAAGCTTTCTTT. The rearrangement links TRBV20-1 to TRBJ1-1; D is undetermined. This CDR3 contains 11 residues. Germline values: CDR1 DFQATT, CDR2 SNEGSKA (reference sequence). The V gene lost 5 bases and the J gene lost 8 bases, with 12 bases spanning the gap.

This chain connects TRBV10-1 to TRBJ2-7; possibly TRBD1 for D (6 bases). Looked up from germline, CDR1 is WNHNN and CDR2 is SYGVQD (reference sequence). The CDR3 spans 15 residues. Trimming shortened V by 0 bases and J by 7 bases, and 16 bases separated the two germline ends. CDR3 in amino acids: CASSESIEGEGEQYF. In DNA form, the CDR3 reads TGCGCCAGCAGTGAGTCAATAGAGGGGGAAGGGGAGCAGTACTTC.

This chain links TRBV5-1 with TRBJ2-7; 12 positions agree with TRBD2. J lost 5 bases, V lost 0 bases, and 12 bases had no gene match. CDR1 and CDR2 (germline): SGHRS, YFSETQ. The CDR3 extends over 18 amino acids. CDR3 coding DNA: TGCGCCAGCAGCTTGGCCCTAGCGGGAGGGCCAAGCAAGAACGAGCAGTACTTC. Translated: CASSLALAGGPSKNEQYF. Looking up the rest from reference TRBV5-1 and TRBJ2-7 gives the full variable domain: KAGVTQTPRYLIKTRGQQVTLSCSPISGHRSVSWYQQTPGQGLQFLFEYFSETQRNKGNFPGRFSGRQFSNSRSEMNVSTLELGDSALYLCASSLALAGGPSKNEQYFGPGTRLTVT.

The chain uses TRBV30 and TRBJ2-5, with D perhaps TRBD2 (8 bases). Looked up from germline, CDR1 is GTSNPN and CDR2 is SVGIG (reference sequence). V lost 2 bases and J 1 base, leaving 20 bases between the germline ends. The CDR3 runs 17 residues. The DNA of the CDR3 is TGTGCCTGGAGTCGGACAGGACGGACTAGCCTCCAAGAGACCCAGTACTTC. Encoded protein: CAWSRTGRTSLQETQYF.

This clone was recorded a few times. The chain combines TRBV2 with TRBJ2-3; D ambiguous. This CDR3 region has 11 residues. V lost 9 bases, J lost 6 bases, and 10 bases lay in between. Germline V CDR1 and CDR2: SNHLY, FYNNEI. The DNA for the CDR3 is TGTGCCAGGACAACTCTCGATACGCAGTATTTT. Protein: CARTTLDTQYF.

V gene TRBV5-1 combines with J gene TRBJ1-2, with 8 bases fitting TRBD1. This CDR3 comprises 17 residues. Germline assignment: CDR1 SGHRS and CDR2 YFSETQ. J gave up 1 base and V 0 bases, and 8 bases lay outside the gene matches. CDR3 sequence reads: CASSLGQGAIINYGYTF. CDR3 coding DNA: TGCGCCAGCAGCTTGGGGCAGGGGGCCATCATTAACTATGGCTACACCTTC.

CDR3 sequence reads: CASSMEVRQGAGAFF. CDR3 DNA: TGTGCCAGCAGCATGGAGGTGAGGCAGGGGGCCGGAGCTTTCTTT. The rearrangement uses TRBV9 and TRBJ1-1; the match to TRBD1 covers 8 bases. V was clipped by 4 bases and J by 10 bases; unmatched bases: 15. The CDR3 runs 15 residues. Germline V gene lookup returns CDR1 SGDLS and CDR2 YYNGEE. The complete variable domain, with remaining parts taken from reference TRBV9 and TRBJ1-1, reads DSGVTQTPKHLITATGQRVTLRCSPRSGDLSVYWYQQSLDQGLQFLIQYYNGEERAKGNILERFSAQQFPDLHSELNLSSLELGDSALYFCASSMEVRQGAGAFFGQGTRLTVV.

This clone has a single count. A read error may produce the germline difference seen at one junction end. This same CDR3 is encoded by further DNA sequences in the sample. The V call is TRBV9, the J call TRBJ1-6; no definite D call. CDR1 SGDLS and CDR2 YYNGEE come from the germline V gene. The CDR3 sequence is 13 residues long. DNA for the CDR3: TGTGCCAGCAGCGTAGATAAATATTCCCCCCTCCACTTT. This encodes CASSVDKYSPLHF.

The chain links TRBV6-1 to TRBJ2-2; D unresolved. Trimming removed 1 base from V and 5 bases from J, with 8 bases in between. The CDR3 is 14 residues long. Germline V lookup: CDR1 MNHNS, CDR2 SASEGT. The CDR3 region has the DNA TGTGCCAGCAGTGAAGTTCGGTGGACCGGGGAGCTGTTTTTT. It is translated as CASSEVRWTGELFF.

The V call is TRBV11-1, the J call TRBJ2-5; D unresolved. The CDR3 extends over 13 amino acids. V shed 3 bases and J shed 4 bases, with 9 bases lying between them. Looked up from germline, CDR1 is SGHAT and CDR2 is FQDESV (reference sequence). CDR3 DNA sequence: TGTGCCAGCAGCTTTAGTGGGCGAGAGACCCAGTACTTC. The encoded protein is CASSFSGRETQYF.

The rearrangement links TRBV5-1 to TRBJ2-3, with TRBD2 as a possible D gene (6 bases). This CDR3 contains 14 residues. Per the germline V gene, CDR1 is SGHRS and CDR2 is YFSETQ. The V end lost 7 bases, the J end lost 0 bases, and 12 bases lay between the germline ends. The CDR3 bases are TGCGCCAGCTACGGGACTCCCAGCACAGATACGCAGTATTTT. Protein sequence: CASYGTPSTDTQYF.

The J gene is TRBJ2-7, the V gene TRBV5-6; D may be TRBD1 (5 bases). The V gene's germline CDR1 is SGHDT and CDR2 YYEEEE. Trimming removed 2 bases at V and 1 base at J, with 10 bases between. The length of the CDR3 is 14 residues. The CDR3 here is CASSLGAGSYEQYF. The CDR3 region has the DNA TGTGCCAGCAGCTTAGGGGCAGGGTCCTACGAGCAGTACTTC. Full variable domain (remainder filled in from reference TRBV5-6 and TRBJ2-7): DAGVTQSPTHLIKTRGQQVTLRCSPKSGHDTVSWYQQALGQGPQFIFQYYEEEERQRGNFPDRFSGHQFPNYSSELNVNALLLGDSALYLCASSLGAGSYEQYFGPGTRLTVT.

This clone was observed a few times. The chain is built from TRBV2 and TRBJ2-1, with no clear D. CDR1 SNHLY and CDR2 FYNNEI come from the germline V gene. This CDR3 comprises 15 residues. V was pared by 3 bases and J by 3 bases, with 12 bases between. The CDR3 reads CASSDRQYLYNEQFF. The CDR3 bases are TGTGCCAGCAGTGACCGCCAGTACCTCTACAATGAGCAGTTCTTC.

This chain links TRBV5-1 with TRBJ2-3, with TRBD1 matching over 7 bases. The CDR3 totals 15 residues. V shed 3 bases, J shed 3 bases, and the junction held 7 bases outside the gene matches. Germline CDR1 reads SGHRS; CDR2 reads YFSETQ. DNA for the CDR3: TGCGCCAGCAGCTCCGGCTGGACAGGAACAGATACGCAGTATTTT. Protein: CASSSGWTGTDTQYF.

The chain couples TRBV28 to TRBJ1-2; perhaps TRBD1 as D (5 bases). V lost 6 bases and J lost 5, with 22 bases in between. Germline CDR1 MDHEN, CDR2 SYDVKM. This CDR3 has 16 amino acids. The CDR3 DNA reads TGTGCCAGCAGGCCTACCGGGACTGCAAGAGGGTATGGCTACACCTTC. Its protein product is CASRPTGTARGYGYTF.

The chain combines TRBV7-2 with TRBJ2-7, with 7 nucleotides matching TRBD2. The J segment lost 2 bases and the V segment lost 0 bases, leaving 4 bases of the junction unmatched. The CDR3 covers 15 residues. Germline V gene sequence: CDR1 SGHTA, CDR2 FQGNSA. CDR3 DNA sequence: TGTGCCAGCAGCTTAGCGGGAGGGCCTACCTACGAGCAGTACTTC. Amino acids: CASSLAGGPTYEQYF.

V is TRBV12-5 and J is TRBJ2-1, with 11 bases aligning to TRBD1. V shed 6 bases and J 6 bases; nucleotides not matched to a gene: 7. CDR3 length equals 15 residues. Germline-derived CDR1 and CDR2 are LGHNT and FRNRAP. DNA for the CDR3: TGTGCTAGTGGCACCCCCGGGACAGGGGGCAATGAGCAGTTCTTC. Amino acids: CASGTPGTGGNEQFF.

This clone was picked up one time. The V and J genes are TRBV2 and TRBJ2-3; TRBD2 matches at 9 bases. Trimming removed 7 bases from V and 8 bases from J; junction bases left unmatched: 13. CDR1 is SNHLY, CDR2 FYNNEI, per germline. The CDR3 sequence is 15 residues long. The CDR3 is CASIGSAGGTGTQYF. In DNA, the CDR3 is TGTGCCAGCATTGGGTCGGCGGGAGGGACGGGTACGCAGTATTTT.

The chain is built from TRBV11-2 and TRBJ2-3; D gene unclear. Trimming shortened V by 5 bases and J by 0 bases, and 9 bases separated the two germline ends. The CDR3 totals 14 residues. The germline gives CDR1 SGHAT, CDR2 FQNNGV. CDR3 DNA sequence: TGTGCCAGCAGCACCAGATCTAGCACAGATACGCAGTATTTT. It translates to CASSTRSSTDTQYF. The full variable domain, completed using reference TRBV11-2 and TRBJ2-3, is EAGVAQSPRYKIIEKRQSVAFWCNPISGHATLYWYQQILGQGPKLLIQFQNNGVVDDSQLPKDRFSAERLKGVDSTLKIQPAKLEDSAVYLCASSTRSSTDTQYFGPGTRLTVL.

This clone was detected once. The chain is built from TRBV5-1 and TRBJ1-3; weak D call: TRBD1 (6 bases). The germline gives CDR1 SGHRS, CDR2 YFSETQ. The CDR3 runs 15 residues. Trimming pared 4 bases from V and 2 bases from J, leaving 13 bases between. The DNA for the CDR3 is TGCGCCAGCAGCAACCCACAGGGTGCTGGAAACACCATATATTTT. It codes for CASSNPQGAGNTIYF.